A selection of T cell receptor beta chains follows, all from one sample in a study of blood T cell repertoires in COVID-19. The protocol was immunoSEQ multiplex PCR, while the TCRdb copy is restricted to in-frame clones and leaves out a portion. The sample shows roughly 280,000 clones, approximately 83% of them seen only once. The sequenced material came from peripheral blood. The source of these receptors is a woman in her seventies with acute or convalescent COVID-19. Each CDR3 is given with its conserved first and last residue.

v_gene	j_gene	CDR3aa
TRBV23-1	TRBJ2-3	CASSPADTQYF
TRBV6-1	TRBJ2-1	CASRVDRGTSNEQFF
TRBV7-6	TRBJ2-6	CASSSGRLGGANVLTF
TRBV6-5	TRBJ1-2	CASRKPGSPVYGYTF
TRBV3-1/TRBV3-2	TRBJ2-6	CASSLTGANSGANVLTF
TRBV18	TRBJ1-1	CASSSQGTGGTEAFF
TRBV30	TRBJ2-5	CAWSAQGRWETQYF
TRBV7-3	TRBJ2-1	CASSLGTYNEQFF
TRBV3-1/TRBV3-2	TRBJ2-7	CASSQGARGEQYF
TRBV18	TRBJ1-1	CASSQEIYTEAFF
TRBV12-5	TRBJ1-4	CASGRDEKLFF
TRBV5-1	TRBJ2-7	CASSQTRNYEQYF
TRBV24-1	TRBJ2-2	CATSGGTSGLNTGELFF
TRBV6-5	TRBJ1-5	CASRGLQGAAQPQHF
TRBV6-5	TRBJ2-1	CASSYRQFNEQFF
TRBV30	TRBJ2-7	CAWSGAGLKDEQYF
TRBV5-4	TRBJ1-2	CASSLEGAGDSYGYTF
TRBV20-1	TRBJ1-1	CSASLQGARAAFF
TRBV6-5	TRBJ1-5	CASSSEGAINQPQHF
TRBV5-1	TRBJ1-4	CASSYGSTNEKLFF
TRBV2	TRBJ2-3	CASSGAGGITDTQYF
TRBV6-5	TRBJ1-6	CASSYSSVSPNSPLHF
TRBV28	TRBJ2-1	CASGPSVGEQFF
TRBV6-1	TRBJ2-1	CASSEGGLRWWEGFF
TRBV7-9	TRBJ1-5	CASSQNNQPQHF
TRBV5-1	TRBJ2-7	CASSLGTGGAREQYF
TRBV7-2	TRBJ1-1	CASSLGRANTEAFF
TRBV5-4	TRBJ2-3	CASSFSGGGSTDTQYF
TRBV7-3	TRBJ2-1	CASSPRTSGLPSYNEQFF
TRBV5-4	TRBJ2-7	CASSLRGTYEQYF
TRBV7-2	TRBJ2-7	CASSLLFRSPEQYF
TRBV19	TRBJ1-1	CASSTPGGLNTEAFF
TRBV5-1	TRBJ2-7	CASSRTGSPYEQYF
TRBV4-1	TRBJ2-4	CASSQAKDGAGTNKNIQYF
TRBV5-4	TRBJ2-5	CASSFSQRQETQYF
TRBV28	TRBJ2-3	CASSLDRDTVGRPQYF
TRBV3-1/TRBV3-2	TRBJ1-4	CASSRRTGTNEKLFF
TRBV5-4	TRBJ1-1	CASSLSPGTEAFF
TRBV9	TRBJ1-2	CASSPRSTEYYGYTF
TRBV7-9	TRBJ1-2	CASSSSGTGARGYTF
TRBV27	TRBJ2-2	CASSLYTGELFF
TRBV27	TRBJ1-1	CASSKPGAGAFF
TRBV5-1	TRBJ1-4	CASSRGSSTNEKLFF
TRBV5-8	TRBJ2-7	CASSKGQGTRYEQYF
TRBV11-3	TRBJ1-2	CASSSDRGYGYTF
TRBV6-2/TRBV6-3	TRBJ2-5	CASSYKVFGTQYF
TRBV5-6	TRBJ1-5	CASSLVGRSEPQHF
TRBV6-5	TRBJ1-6	CASRKDRRNSPLHF
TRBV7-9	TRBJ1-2	CASSPQGGNYGYTF
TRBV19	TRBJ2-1	CASSIGWTDSDSYNEQFF
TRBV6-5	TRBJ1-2	CASSTQGRYGYTF
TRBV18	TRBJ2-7	CASSPGLTYEQYF
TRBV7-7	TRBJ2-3	CASSLAGGLGTDTQYF